This record concerns one T cell receptor beta chain sequence. This entry belongs to a study of cytomegalovirus exposure and HLA in healthy donors. Amplification used 60 Vbeta primers and 13 Jbeta primers. Data came from immunoSEQ multiplex PCR; TCRdb stores just in-frame clones and leaves some out. The table lists roughly 100,000 clones, approximately 79% of them singletons. The sequence was collected from a woman aged 35 to 49 in good health and CMV-seronegative. Material: PBMCs.

CDR3 loop: CASSPSRAKGANVLTF. In nucleotides, the CDR3 is TGTGCCAGCTCACCAAGCAGGGCTAAGGGGGCCAACGTCCTGACTTTC. V is TRBV18 and J is TRBJ2-6; D is perhaps TRBD1 (5 bases). The CDR3 sequence is 16 residues long. In germline, CDR1 is KGHSH, CDR2 LQKENI. The germline V and J ends were trimmed by 2 bases and 4 bases, with 12 bases remaining between them.